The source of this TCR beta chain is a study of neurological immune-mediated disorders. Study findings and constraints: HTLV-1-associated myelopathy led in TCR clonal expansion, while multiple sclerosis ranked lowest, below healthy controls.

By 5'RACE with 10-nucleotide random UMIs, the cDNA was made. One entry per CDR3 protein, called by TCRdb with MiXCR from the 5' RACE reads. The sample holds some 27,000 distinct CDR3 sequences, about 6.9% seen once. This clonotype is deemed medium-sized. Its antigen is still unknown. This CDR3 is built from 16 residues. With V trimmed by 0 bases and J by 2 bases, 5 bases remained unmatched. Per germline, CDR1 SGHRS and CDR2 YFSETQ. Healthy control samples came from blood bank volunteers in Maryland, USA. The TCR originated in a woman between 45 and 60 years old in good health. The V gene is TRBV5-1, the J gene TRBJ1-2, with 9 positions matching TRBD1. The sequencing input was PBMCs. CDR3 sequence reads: CASSLGMGQGNYGYTF. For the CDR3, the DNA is TGCGCCAGCAGCTTGGGAATGGGACAGGGAAACTATGGCTACACCTTC.